This T cell receptor beta chain was obtained from a study of blood T cell repertoires in COVID-19. Study details: Some COVID-19 samples were acute and others convalescent; all came from the United States, Italy and Spain.

Germline assignment: CDR1 MGHRA and CDR2 YSYEKL. With 4 bases clipped from V and 5 bases from J, the junction kept 4 bases outside the gene matches. The CDR3 has 13 residues. Profiled with immunoSEQ multiplex PCR; TCRdb holds only in-frame clones, not every one. The data contain 200,000 to 250,000 clones, around 88% of them singletons. The sample was PBMCs or T cells enriched from blood (not recorded which). The source of this sequence is a woman aged 50 to 60 with acute COVID-19. The chain recombines TRBV4-1 with TRBJ2-7; 8 positions agree with TRBD1. CDR3 nucleotide sequence: TGCGCCAGCAGCCTAGGACAGGGCGACGAGCAGTACTTC. This gives the protein CASSLGQGDEQYF.